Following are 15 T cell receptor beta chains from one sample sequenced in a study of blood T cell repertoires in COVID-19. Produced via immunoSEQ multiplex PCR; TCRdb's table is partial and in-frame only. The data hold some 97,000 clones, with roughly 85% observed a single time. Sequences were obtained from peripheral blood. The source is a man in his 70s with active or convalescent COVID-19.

CDR3 residues: CASSIVVTREGADTQYF. The CDR3 DNA follows: TGTGCCAGTAGTATAGTCGTGACGCGGGAGGGCGCAGATACGCAGTATTTT. This chain connects TRBV19 to TRBJ2-3; 9 positions agree with TRBD2. The V segment lost 1 base and the J segment 4 bases; nucleotides outside the gene matches: 9. The CDR3 spans 17 residues. Germline V gives CDR1 LNHDA, CDR2 SQIVND (reference sequence).

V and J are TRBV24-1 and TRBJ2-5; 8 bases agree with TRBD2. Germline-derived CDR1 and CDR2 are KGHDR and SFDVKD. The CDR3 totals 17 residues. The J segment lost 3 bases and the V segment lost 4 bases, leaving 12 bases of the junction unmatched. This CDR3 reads CATSDPGSGDQEETQYF. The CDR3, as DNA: TGTGCCACCAGTGACCCGGGTAGCGGGGATCAGGAAGAGACCCAGTACTTC.

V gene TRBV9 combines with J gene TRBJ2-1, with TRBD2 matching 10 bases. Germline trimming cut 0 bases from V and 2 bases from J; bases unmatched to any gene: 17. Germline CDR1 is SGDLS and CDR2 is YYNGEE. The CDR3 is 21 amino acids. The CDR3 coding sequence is TGTGCCAGCAGCGTAGCTCCAAACTTGATAGCGGGGGGCCTCACCTACAATGAGCAGTTCTTC. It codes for CASSVAPNLIAGGLTYNEQFF.

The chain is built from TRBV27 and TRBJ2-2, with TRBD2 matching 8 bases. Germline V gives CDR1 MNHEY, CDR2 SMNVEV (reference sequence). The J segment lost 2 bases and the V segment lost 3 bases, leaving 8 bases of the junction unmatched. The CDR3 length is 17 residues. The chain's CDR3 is CASSFRGLGANTGELFF. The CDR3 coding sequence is TGTGCCAGCAGTTTTAGGGGACTAGGGGCTAACACCGGGGAGCTGTTTTTT.

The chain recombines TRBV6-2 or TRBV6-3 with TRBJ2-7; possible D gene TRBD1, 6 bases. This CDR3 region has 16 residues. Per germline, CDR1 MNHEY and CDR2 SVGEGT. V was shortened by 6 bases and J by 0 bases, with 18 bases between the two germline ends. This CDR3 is CASSPQGIRRSYEQYF. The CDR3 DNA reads TGTGCCAGCAGCCCTCAGGGGATCCGCCGCTCCTACGAGCAGTACTTC.

CDR3 DNA: TGTGCCAGCAGCCAAGAAGGGCGGGGAGCTGAAGCTTTCTTT. Encoded protein: CASSQEGRGAEAFF. The gene calls are TRBV4-2 and TRBJ1-1; D remains ambiguous. The length of the CDR3 is 14 residues. V dropped 0 bases and J dropped 6 bases, with 11 bases sitting between them. Germline V CDR1 and CDR2: LGHNA, YNFKEQ.

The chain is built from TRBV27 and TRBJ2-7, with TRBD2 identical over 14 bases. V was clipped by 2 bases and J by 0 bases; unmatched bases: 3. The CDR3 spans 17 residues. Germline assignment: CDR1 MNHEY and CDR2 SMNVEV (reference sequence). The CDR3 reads CASSLHGTSGSSYEQYF. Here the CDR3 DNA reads TGTGCCAGCAGTTTACATGGGACTAGCGGGAGCTCCTACGAGCAGTACTTC.

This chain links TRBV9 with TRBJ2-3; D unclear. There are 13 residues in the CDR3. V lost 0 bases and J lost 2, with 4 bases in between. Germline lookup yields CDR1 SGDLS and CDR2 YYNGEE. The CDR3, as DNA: TGTGCCAGCAGCGTAGTAGTCACAGATACGCAGTATTTT. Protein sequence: CASSVVVTDTQYF. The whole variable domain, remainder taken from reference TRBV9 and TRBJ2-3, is DSGVTQTPKHLITATGQRVTLRCSPRSGDLSVYWYQQSLDQGLQFLIQYYNGEERAKGNILERFSAQQFPDLHSELNLSSLELGDSALYFCASSVVVTDTQYFGPGTRLTVL.

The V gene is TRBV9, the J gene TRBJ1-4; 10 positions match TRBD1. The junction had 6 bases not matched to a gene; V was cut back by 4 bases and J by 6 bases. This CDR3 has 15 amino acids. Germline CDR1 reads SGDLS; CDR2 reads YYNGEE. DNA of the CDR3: TGTGCCAGCAGCCCAGGGACAGGGGATGATGAAAAACTGTTTTTT. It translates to CASSPGTGDDEKLFF.

The CDR3 DNA follows: TGTGCCAGCAGCATTGGGGGGACTAGCGGGAGTACGTACGAGCAGTACTTC. Protein: CASSIGGTSGSTYEQYF. The chain is built from TRBV11-2 and TRBJ2-7; 14 nucleotides match TRBD2. The CDR3 runs 17 residues. Trimming removed 5 bases from V and 4 bases from J; junction bases left unmatched: 10. Germline V gives CDR1 SGHAT, CDR2 FQNNGV.

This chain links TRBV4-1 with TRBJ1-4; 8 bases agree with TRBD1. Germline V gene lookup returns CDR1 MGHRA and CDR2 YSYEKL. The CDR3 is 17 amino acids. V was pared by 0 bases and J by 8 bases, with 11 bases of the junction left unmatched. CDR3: CASSQEIAGRGREKLFF. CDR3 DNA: TGCGCCAGCAGCCAAGAGATCGCAGGCAGGGGGCGAGAAAAACTGTTTTTT.

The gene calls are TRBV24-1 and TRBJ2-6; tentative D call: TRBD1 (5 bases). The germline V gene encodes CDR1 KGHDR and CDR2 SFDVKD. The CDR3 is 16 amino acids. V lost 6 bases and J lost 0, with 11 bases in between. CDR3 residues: CATSLTGLSGANVLTF. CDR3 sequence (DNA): TGTGCCACCAGTCTTACAGGTCTCTCTGGGGCCAACGTCCTGACTTTC.

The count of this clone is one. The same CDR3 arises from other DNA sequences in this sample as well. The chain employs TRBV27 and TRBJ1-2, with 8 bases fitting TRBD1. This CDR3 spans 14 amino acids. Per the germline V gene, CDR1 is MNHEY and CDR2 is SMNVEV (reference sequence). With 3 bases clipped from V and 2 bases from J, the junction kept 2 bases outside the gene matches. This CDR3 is CASSLSGGNYGYTF. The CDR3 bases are TGTGCCAGCAGTTTGTCAGGGGGCAACTATGGCTACACCTTC.

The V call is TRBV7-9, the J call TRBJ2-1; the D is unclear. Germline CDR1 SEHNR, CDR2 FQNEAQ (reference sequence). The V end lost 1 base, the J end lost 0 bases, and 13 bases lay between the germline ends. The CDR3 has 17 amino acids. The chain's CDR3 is CASSLGAALSSYNEQFF. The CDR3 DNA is TGTGCCAGCAGCTTAGGGGCTGCGTTGAGCTCCTACAATGAGCAGTTCTTC.

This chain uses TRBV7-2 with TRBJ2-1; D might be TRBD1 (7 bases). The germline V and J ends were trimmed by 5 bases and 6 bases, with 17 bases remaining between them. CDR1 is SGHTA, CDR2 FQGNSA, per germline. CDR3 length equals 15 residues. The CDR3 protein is CASSPQGGLINEQFF. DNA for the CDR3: TGTGCCAGCAGCCCCCAGGGGGGCCTTATCAATGAGCAGTTCTTC.